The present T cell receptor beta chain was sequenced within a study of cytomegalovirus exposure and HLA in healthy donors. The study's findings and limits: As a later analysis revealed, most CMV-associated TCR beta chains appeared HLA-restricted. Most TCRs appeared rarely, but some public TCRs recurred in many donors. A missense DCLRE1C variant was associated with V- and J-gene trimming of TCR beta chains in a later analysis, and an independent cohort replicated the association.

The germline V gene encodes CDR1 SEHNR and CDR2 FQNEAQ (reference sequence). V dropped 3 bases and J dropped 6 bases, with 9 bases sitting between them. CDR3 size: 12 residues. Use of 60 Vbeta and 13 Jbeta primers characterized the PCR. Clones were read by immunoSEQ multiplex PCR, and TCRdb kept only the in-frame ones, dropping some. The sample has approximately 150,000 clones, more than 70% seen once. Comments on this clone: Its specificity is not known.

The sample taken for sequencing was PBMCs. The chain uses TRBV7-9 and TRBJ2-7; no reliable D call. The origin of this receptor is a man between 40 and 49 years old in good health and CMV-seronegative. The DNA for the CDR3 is TGTGCCAGCAGCTTTTTAGCATCCGAGCAGTACTTC. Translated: CASSFLASEQYF.